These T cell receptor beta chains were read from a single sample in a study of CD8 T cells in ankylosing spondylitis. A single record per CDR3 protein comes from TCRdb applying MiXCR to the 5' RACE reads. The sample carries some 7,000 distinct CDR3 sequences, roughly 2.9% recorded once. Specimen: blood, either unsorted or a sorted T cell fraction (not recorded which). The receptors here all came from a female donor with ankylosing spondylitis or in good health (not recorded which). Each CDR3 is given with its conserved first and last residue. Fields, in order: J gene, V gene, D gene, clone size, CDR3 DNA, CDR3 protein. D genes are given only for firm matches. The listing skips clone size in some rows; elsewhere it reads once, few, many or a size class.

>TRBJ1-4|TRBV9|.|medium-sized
TGTGCCAGCAGCGATCGGGACGGTTCTAATGAAAAACTGTTTTTT
CASSDRDGSNEKLFF
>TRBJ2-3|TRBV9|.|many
TGTGCCAGCAGCGTAGAAGGGCAAAGCACAGATACGCAGTATTTT
CASSVEGQSTDTQYF
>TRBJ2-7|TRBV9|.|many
TGTGCCAGCAGCGTAGAGGACTACGAGCAGTACTTC
CASSVEDYEQYF
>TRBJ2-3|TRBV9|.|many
TGTGCCAGCAGCGGGACCATTCTCACAGATACGCAGTATTTT
CASSGTILTDTQYF
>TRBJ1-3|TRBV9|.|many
TGTGCCAGCAGCGCCCCGGACGTTGGAAACACCATATATTTT
CASSAPDVGNTIYF
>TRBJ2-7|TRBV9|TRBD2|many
TGTGCCAGCAGCTCGGGGGGGGCTTCCTACGAGCAGTACTTC
CASSSGGASYEQYF
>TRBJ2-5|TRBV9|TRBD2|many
TGTGCCAGCAGCACTCAGAAGGCGGGAGGCATCGAGACCCAGTACTTC
CASSTQKAGGIETQYF
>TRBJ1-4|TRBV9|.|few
TGTGCCAGCAGCGCCCGGGGGGGTAATGAAAAACTGTTTTTT
CASSARGGNEKLFF
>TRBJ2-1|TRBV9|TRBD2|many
TGTGCCAGCAGCGTAGCTCTGGCGGGGGGGCCATACAATGAGCAGTTCTTC
CASSVALAGGPYNEQFF
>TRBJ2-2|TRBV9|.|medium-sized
TGTGCCAGCAGCGTAGGCGGGAACACCGGGGAGCTGTTTTTT
CASSVGGNTGELFF
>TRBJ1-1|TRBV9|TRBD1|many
TGTGCCAGCAGCGGCAGACAGGGGATGAACACTGAAGCTTTCTTT
CASSGRQGMNTEAFF
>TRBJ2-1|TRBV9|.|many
TGTGCCAGCAGCGTAAGGGACTCAAACAATGAGCAGTTCTTC
CASSVRDSNNEQFF
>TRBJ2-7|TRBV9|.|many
TGTGCCAGCAGCGCCGGAACAGGGACTGAGCAGTACTTC
CASSAGTGTEQYF
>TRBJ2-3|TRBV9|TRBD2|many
TGTGCCAGCAGCGTAGGCGGGGGGGGTTCAGATACGCAGTATTTT
CASSVGGGGSDTQYF
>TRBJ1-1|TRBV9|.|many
TGTGCCAGCAGCGTAGGGGACTGGAATGAAGCTTTCTTT
CASSVGDWNEAFF
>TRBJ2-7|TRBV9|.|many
TGTGCCAGCAGCGGTTGGAGCTCCTACGAGCAGTACTTC
CASSGWSSYEQYF
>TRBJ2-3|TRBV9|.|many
TGTGCCAGCAGCGTAGGGCAGATCACAGATACGCAGTATTTT
CASSVGQITDTQYF
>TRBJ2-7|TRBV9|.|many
TGTGCCAGCAGCCCTCGCGAGGGGGGGCGACTCGACGAGCAGTACTTC
CASSPREGGRLDEQYF
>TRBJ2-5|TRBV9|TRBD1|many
TGTGCCAGCAAACCAGGGGGCGGTGAGACCCAGTACTTC
CASKPGGGETQYF
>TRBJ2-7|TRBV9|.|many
TGTGCCAGCAGCGCCCGACAGGGAGGGGAAGAGCAGTACTTC
CASSARQGGEEQYF
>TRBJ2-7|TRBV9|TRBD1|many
TGTGCCAGCAGCGTCGGCACCGGGACAGGGGAAGGCGAGCAGTACTTC
CASSVGTGTGEGEQYF
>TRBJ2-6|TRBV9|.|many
TGTGCCAGCAGGGGCCCCGACAGGTCTGGGGCCAACGTCCTGACTTTC
CASRGPDRSGANVLTF
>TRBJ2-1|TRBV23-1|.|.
TGCGCCAGCTGGCAACAGAAGTGCACTGAGCAGTTCTTC
CASWQQKCTEQFF
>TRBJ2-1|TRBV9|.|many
TGTGCCAGCAGCGTAGCCCCCCCGTACAATGAGCAGTTCTTC
CASSVAPPYNEQFF
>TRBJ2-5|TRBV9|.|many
TGTGCCAGCAGCGTTCTTGGGGGCGCTTATAAGGGTGAGACCCAGTACTTC
CASSVLGGAYKGETQYF
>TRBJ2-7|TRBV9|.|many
TGTGCCAGCAGCGAGAAATATAGTAACGAGCAGTACTTC
CASSEKYSNEQYF
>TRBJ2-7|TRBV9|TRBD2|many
TGTGCCAGCAGCGCCCGACTGGGGGGGGACGAGCAGTACTTC
CASSARLGGDEQYF
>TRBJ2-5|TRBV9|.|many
TGTGCCAGCAGCGTAGGAACCATGTGGTCAACGGAGACCCAGTACTTC
CASSVGTMWSTETQYF
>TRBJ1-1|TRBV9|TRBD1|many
TGTGCCAGCAGCGTAGGGGACAGGGAAACTGAAGCTTTCTTT
CASSVGDRETEAFF
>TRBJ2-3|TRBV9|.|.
TGTGCCAGCAGCGCGCTGGACAGCAACACAGATACGCAGTATTTT
CASSALDSNTDTQYF
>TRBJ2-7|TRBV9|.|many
TGTGCCAGCAGCGTATCTGGCATTTCTCCTGCCTACGAGCAGTACTTC
CASSVSGISPAYEQYF
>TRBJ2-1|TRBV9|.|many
TGTGCCAGCAGCGTAGACTCGCTAATCAATGAGCAGTTCTTC
CASSVDSLINEQFF
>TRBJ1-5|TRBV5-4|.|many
TGTGCCAGCAGCTGGCCTCAGCCCCAGCATTTT
CASSWPQPQHF
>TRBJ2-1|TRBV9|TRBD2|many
TGTGCCAGCAGCGTAGTAGCGGGAGGGGGTGAGCAGTTCTTC
CASSVVAGGGEQFF
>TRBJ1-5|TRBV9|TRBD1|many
TGTGCCAGCAGCGCAGGGACAGGGAACAATCAGCCCCAGCATTTT
CASSAGTGNNQPQHF
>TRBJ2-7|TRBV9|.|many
TGTGCCAGCAGCGTAGGGACAGTGGGATACGAGCAGTACTTC
CASSVGTVGYEQYF
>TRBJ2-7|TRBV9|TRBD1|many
TGTGCCAGCAGCTCCCCCGACAGGGGACACTGCTTC
CASSSPDRGHCF
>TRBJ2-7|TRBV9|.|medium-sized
TGTGCCAGCAGCGTAGCGGAGTTCTCCTACGAGCAGTACTTC
CASSVAEFSYEQYF
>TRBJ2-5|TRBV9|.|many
TGTGCCAGCAGCGCCACCGCCAGTTTGGAGACCCAGTACTTC
CASSATASLETQYF
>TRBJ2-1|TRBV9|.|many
TGTGCCAGCAGCGACAACCAGGAGCGGCCTGACTCCTACAATGAGCAGTTCTTC
CASSDNQERPDSYNEQFF